The next 16 T cell receptor beta chains were all read from a single sample in a study of radiation and T cells in renal cell carcinoma (dated by TCRdb to between 2020 and 2021). The library was prepared using the immunoSEQ multiplex PCR assay. TCRdb mirrors the immuneACCESS table, restricted to in-frame sequences. Some clones are absent from its copies; in checked studies, under half trace to an unresolved V gene, and the reason for the others is unknown. This sample holds over 120,000 clones; roughly 88% were observed only once. The top ten constitute approximately 12% of the sample. In the paper's terms, the time point label means: baseline pretreatment blood. The sample's treatment or condition label is to be understood as: 15 Gy SBRT to primary tumor, nephrectomy 4 weeks later. The starting material was blood, obtained from a patient whose treatment included radiotherapy and nephrectomy. The receptors here all came from a woman in her forties or fifties with renal cell carcinoma.

This chain joins TRBV6-6 and TRBJ2-7, with D possibly being TRBD2 (5 bases). Germline CDR1 MNHNY, CDR2 SVGAGI (reference sequence). V lost 5 bases, J lost 4 bases, and 9 bases lay in between. This CDR3 is built from 12 residues. The CDR3: CASSLEGYEQYF. CDR3 DNA: TGTGCCAGCAGTCTCGAGGGTTACGAGCAGTACTTC.

Here the CDR3 reads CASSHPPGAGATDTQYF. CDR3 nucleotide sequence: TGTGCCAGCAGCCACCCCCCTGGGGCGGGGGCCACAGATACGCAGTATTTT. V usage is TRBV9 and J usage is TRBJ2-3, with a weak D call TRBD2 (7 bases). V gave up 4 bases and J gave up 2 bases, with 20 bases separating them. The V gene's germline CDR1 is SGDLS and CDR2 YYNGEE. The CDR3 has 17 amino acids. Using reference TRBV9 and TRBJ2-3 for the parts outside the CDR3, the full variable domain is DSGVTQTPKHLITATGQRVTLRCSPRSGDLSVYWYQQSLDQGLQFLIQYYNGEERAKGNILERFSAQQFPDLHSELNLSSLELGDSALYFCASSHPPGAGATDTQYFGPGTRLTVL.

The genes are TRBV5-1 and TRBJ2-1; no firm D call. This CDR3 comprises 12 residues. V was cut by 5 bases and J by 6 bases, with 9 bases left in between. CDR1 is SGHRS and CDR2 is YFSETQ in the germline V gene. The CDR3 DNA is TGCGCCAGCAGGGTTCCGCCCAATGAGCAGTTCTTC. It encodes CASRVPPNEQFF.

This chain joins TRBV7-6 and TRBJ2-5, with D perhaps TRBD2 (7 bases). V was shortened by 5 bases and J by 2 bases, with 12 bases between the two germline ends. CDR3 size: 14 residues. Germline V gene data show CDR1 as SGHVS and CDR2 as FNYEAQ. This CDR3 is CASSPRGAQETQYF. In DNA form, the CDR3 reads TGTGCCAGCAGCCCCCGGGGGGCTCAAGAGACCCAGTACTTC.

In this sample, this clone turned up once. The chain carries TRBV5-6 and TRBJ2-2, with D tentatively TRBD1 (5 bases). Trimming took off 3 bases at V and 6 bases at J, with 9 bases between the two ends. Germline V gives CDR1 SGHDT, CDR2 YYEEEE. The CDR3 has 13 residues. CDR3 in amino acids: CASSSQGSGELFF. The CDR3 DNA reads as TGTGCCAGCAGCTCTCAGGGATCCGGGGAGCTGTTTTTT.

The genes are TRBV7-6 and TRBJ1-1, with D hard to call. Germline lookup yields CDR1 SGHVS and CDR2 FNYEAQ. V was pared by 1 base and J by 0 bases, with 12 bases between. This CDR3 spans 16 amino acids. For the CDR3, the DNA is TGTGCCAGCAGCTTAGGGTCTAGTGCAGTGAACACTGAAGCTTTCTTT. As protein: CASSLGSSAVNTEAFF.

This chain uses TRBV5-5 with TRBJ2-7, with 11 bases aligning to TRBD1. J gave up 4 bases and V 1 base, and 7 bases lay outside the gene matches. This CDR3 region has 16 residues. From germline, CDR1 is SGHKS and CDR2 YYEKEE (reference sequence). The CDR3 sequence is CASSLPGQGARYEQYF. The CDR3 coding sequence is TGTGCCAGCAGCTTGCCCGGACAGGGGGCTCGGTACGAGCAGTACTTC.

The V gene is TRBV7-2, the J gene TRBJ1-3, with a possible D match to TRBD1 (6 bases). CDR1 is SGHTA, CDR2 FQGNSA, per germline. The CDR3 covers 17 residues. Trimming removed 2 bases at V and 0 bases at J, with 14 bases between. The CDR3 region has the DNA TGTGCCAGCAGCTTACCAACCAACAGGGACTCTGGAAACACCATATATTTT. Its translation: CASSLPTNRDSGNTIYF. Combining the CDR3 with reference TRBV7-2 and TRBJ1-3 gives the whole variable domain GAGVSQSPSNKVTEKGKDVELRCDPISGHTALYWYRQSLGQGLEFLIYFQGNSAPDKSGLPSDRFSAERTGGSVSTLTIQRTQQEDSAVYLCASSLPTNRDSGNTIYFGEGSWLTVV.

The chain uses TRBV9 and TRBJ2-5, with 10 bases identical to TRBD1. The germline V gene has CDR1 SGDLS and CDR2 YYNGEE. This CDR3 is built from 14 residues. The J segment lost 1 base and the V segment lost 3 bases, leaving 0 bases of the junction unmatched. CDR3 residues: CASSGQGAQETQYF. Here the CDR3 DNA reads TGTGCCAGCAGCGGACAGGGGGCCCAAGAGACCCAGTACTTC. Looking up the rest from reference TRBV9 and TRBJ2-5 gives the full variable domain: DSGVTQTPKHLITATGQRVTLRCSPRSGDLSVYWYQQSLDQGLQFLIQYYNGEERAKGNILERFSAQQFPDLHSELNLSSLELGDSALYFCASSGQGAQETQYFGPGTRLLVL.

This clone was counted a few times. V usage is TRBV13 and J usage is TRBJ1-6; no clear D gene. Per the germline V gene, CDR1 is PRHDT and CDR2 is FYEKMQ (reference sequence). V was shortened by 5 bases and J by 9 bases, with 17 bases between the two germline ends. The CDR3 is 15 residues long. The chain's CDR3 is CASSLSEGLFSPLHF. In DNA, the CDR3 is TGTGCCAGCAGCCTTAGTGAGGGTCTTTTTTCACCCCTCCACTTT. Together with reference TRBV13 and TRBJ1-6, the CDR3 gives the full variable domain: AAGVIQSPRHLIKEKRETATLKCYPIPRHDTVYWYQQGPGQDPQFLISFYEKMQSDKGSIPDRFSAQQFSDYHSELNMSSLELGDSALYFCASSLSEGLFSPLHFGNGTRLTVT.

The chain has TRBV6-5 and TRBJ1-5; D might be TRBD1 (5 bases). Trimming left V 7 bases short and J 7 bases short, with 14 bases between. Germline CDR1 reads MNHEY; CDR2 reads SVGAGI. The CDR3 consists of 13 residues. Here the CDR3 reads CASTGGPSQPQHF. As DNA, the CDR3 is TGTGCCAGCACCGGGGGACCGTCCCAGCCCCAGCATTTT.

CDR3 DNA: TGTGCCAGCAGCCAAGGATCAGTCTGGGGCTACACCTTC. It is translated as CASSQGSVWGYTF. The chain joins TRBV14 to TRBJ1-2; D unresolved. CDR1 SGHDN and CDR2 FVKESK come from the germline V gene. This CDR3 comprises 13 residues. Trimming stripped 1 base from V and 8 bases from J, with 11 bases between.

The rearrangement joins TRBV7-9 to TRBJ1-5; TRBD1 aligns across 7 bases. Germline trimming cut 1 base from V and 7 bases from J; bases unmatched to any gene: 10. This CDR3 is built from 16 residues. The germline V gene encodes CDR1 SEHNR and CDR2 FQNEAQ (reference sequence). The CDR3 here is CASSLVGAGGGQPQHF. Written as DNA, the CDR3 is TGTGCCAGCAGCTTAGTAGGGGCAGGGGGAGGACAGCCCCAGCATTTT.

J is TRBJ2-3 and V is TRBV5-4; TRBD1 might be the D (5 bases). This CDR3 is 16 amino acids long. Trimming cost V 1 base and J 2 bases, with 14 bases left between them. Germline V gene lookup returns CDR1 SGHNT and CDR2 YYREEE (reference sequence). The CDR3 coding sequence is TGTGCCAGCAGCTTGAAGTTGCACAGGTACACAGATACGCAGTATTTT. Its protein product is CASSLKLHRYTDTQYF.

This sequence joins TRBV4-1 and TRBJ2-7; D not resolved. Trimming removed 4 bases at V and 0 bases at J, with 13 bases between. Germline CDR1 MGHRA, CDR2 YSYEKL. The CDR3 runs 15 residues. For the CDR3, the DNA is TGCGCCAGCAGCCTCGGAGAGACGGCCTCCTACGAGCAGTACTTC. This translates into CASSLGETASYEQYF.

The genes are TRBV19 and TRBJ2-1, with 8 nucleotides matching TRBD2. Unmatched junction bases numbered 13, after V lost 6 bases and J lost 9 bases. Germline V gene lookup returns CDR1 LNHDA and CDR2 SQIVND (reference sequence). There are 15 residues in the CDR3. Here the CDR3 DNA reads TGTGCCAGTAGACTAGCGGATTTTTATCAGGTTGAGCAGTTCTTC. This encodes CASRLADFYQVEQFF.